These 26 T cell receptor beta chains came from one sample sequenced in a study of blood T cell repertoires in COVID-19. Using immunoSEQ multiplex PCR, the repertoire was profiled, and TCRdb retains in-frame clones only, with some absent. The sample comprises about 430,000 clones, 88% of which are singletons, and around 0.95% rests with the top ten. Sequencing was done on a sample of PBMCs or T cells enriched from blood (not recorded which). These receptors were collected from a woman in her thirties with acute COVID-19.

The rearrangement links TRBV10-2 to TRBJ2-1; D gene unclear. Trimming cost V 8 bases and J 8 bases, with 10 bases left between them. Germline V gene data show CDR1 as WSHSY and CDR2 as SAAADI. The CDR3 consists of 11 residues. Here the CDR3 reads CASSPQYEQFF. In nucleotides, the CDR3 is TGCGCCAGCTCGCCTCAGTATGAGCAGTTCTTC.

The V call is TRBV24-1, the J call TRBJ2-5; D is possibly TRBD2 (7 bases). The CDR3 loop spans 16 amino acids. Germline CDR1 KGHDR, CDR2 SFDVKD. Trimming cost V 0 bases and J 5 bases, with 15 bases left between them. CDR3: CATSDLGGGALETQYF. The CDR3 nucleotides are TGTGCCACCAGTGATTTGGGAGGGGGGGCCTTGGAGACCCAGTACTTC.

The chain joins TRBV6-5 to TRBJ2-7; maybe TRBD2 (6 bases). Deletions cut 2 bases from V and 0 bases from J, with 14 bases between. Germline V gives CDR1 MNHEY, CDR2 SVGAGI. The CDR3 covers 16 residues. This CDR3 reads CASSYDGGASSYEQYF. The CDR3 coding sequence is TGTGCCAGCAGTTACGATGGCGGGGCGAGCTCCTACGAGCAGTACTTC.

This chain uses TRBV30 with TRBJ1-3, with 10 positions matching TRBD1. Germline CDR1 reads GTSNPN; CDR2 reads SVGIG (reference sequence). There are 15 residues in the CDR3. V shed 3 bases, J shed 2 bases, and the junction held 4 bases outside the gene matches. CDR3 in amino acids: CAWSRDRGPGNTIYF. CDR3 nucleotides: TGTGCCTGGAGCCGGGACAGGGGCCCTGGAAACACCATATATTTT.

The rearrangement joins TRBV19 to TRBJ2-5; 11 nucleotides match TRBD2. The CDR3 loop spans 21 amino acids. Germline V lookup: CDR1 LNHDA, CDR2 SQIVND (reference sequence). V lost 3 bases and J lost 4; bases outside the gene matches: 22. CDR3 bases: TGTGCCAGTAGTATGGACGCAAGATGGTGGGTAGCGGGGGGGTTACCAGAGACCCAGTACTTC. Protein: CASSMDARWWVAGGLPETQYF.

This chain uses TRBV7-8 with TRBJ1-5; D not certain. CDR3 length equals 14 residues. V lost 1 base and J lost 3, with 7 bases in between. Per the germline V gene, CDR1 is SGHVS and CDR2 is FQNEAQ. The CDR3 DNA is TGTGCCAGCAGCTTAGACGGGTCCAATCAGCCCCAGCATTTT. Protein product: CASSLDGSNQPQHF.

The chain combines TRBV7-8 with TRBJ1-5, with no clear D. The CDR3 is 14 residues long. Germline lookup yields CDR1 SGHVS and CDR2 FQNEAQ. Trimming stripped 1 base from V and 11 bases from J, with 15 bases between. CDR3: CASSLGMTKKTQHF. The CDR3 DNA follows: TGTGCCAGCAGCTTAGGTATGACAAAAAAAACCCAGCATTTT.

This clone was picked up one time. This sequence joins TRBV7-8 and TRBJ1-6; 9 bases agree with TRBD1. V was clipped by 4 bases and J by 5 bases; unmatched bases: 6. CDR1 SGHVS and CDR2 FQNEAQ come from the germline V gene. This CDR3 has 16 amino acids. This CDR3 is CASSSQQGAHNSPLHF. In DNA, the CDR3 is TGTGCCAGCAGCTCCCAACAGGGGGCGCATAATTCACCCCTCCACTTT.

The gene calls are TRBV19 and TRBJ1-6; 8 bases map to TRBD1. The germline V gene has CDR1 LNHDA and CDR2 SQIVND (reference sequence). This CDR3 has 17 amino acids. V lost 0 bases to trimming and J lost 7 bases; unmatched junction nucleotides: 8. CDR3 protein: CASSIDAGWDRNSPLHF. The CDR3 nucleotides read TGTGCCAGTAGTATAGATGCGGGGTGGGACAGGAATTCACCCCTCCACTTT.

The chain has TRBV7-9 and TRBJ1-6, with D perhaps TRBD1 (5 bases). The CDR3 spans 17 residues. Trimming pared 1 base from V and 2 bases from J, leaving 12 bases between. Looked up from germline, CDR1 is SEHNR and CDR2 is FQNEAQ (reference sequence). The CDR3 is CASSLGSQGTYNSPLHF. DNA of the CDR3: TGTGCCAGCAGCTTAGGTTCCCAGGGCACCTATAATTCACCCCTCCACTTT. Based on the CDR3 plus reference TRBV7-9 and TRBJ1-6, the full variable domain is DTGVSQNPRHKITKRGQNVTFRCDPISEHNRLYWYRQTLGQGPEFLTYFQNEAQLEKSRLLSDRFSAERPKGSFSTLEIQRTEQGDSAMYLCASSLGSQGTYNSPLHFGNGTRLTVT.

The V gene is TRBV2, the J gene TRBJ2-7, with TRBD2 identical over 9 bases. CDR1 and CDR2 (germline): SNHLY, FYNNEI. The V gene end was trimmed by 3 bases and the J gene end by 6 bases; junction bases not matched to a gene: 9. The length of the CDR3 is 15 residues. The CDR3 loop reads CASSEGLAGPFEQYF. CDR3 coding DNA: TGTGCCAGCAGTGAGGGCCTAGCGGGGCCTTTCGAGCAGTACTTC. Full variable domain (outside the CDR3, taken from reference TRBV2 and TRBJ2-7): EPEVTQTPSHQVTQMGQEVILRCVPISNHLYFYWYRQILGQKVEFLVSFYNNEISEKSEIFDDQFSVERPDGSNFTLKIRSTKLEDSAMYFCASSEGLAGPFEQYFGPGTRLTVT.

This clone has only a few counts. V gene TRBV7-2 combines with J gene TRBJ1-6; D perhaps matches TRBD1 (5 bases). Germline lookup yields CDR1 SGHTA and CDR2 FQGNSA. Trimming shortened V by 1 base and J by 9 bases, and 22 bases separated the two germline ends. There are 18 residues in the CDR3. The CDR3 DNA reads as TGTGCCAGCAGCTTAGTTCACAGGATTTCCCTATCCACTTCACCCCTCCACTTT. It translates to CASSLVHRISLSTSPLHF.

CDR3 sequence reads: CASSGQQGTEAFF. The CDR3 bases are TGTGCCAGCAGTGGACAACAGGGGACTGAAGCTTTCTTT. V is TRBV6-4 and J is TRBJ1-1; 7 bases align to TRBD1. This CDR3 has 13 amino acids. Germline CDR1 MRHNA, CDR2 SNTAGT. V lost 4 bases to trimming and J lost 5 bases; unmatched junction nucleotides: 4.

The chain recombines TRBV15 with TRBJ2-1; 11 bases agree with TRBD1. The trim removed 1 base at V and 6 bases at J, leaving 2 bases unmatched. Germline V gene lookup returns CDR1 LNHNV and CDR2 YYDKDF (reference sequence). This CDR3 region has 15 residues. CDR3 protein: CATSRGGTGGNEQFF. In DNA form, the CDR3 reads TGTGCCACCAGCAGAGGAGGGACAGGGGGCAATGAGCAGTTCTTC.

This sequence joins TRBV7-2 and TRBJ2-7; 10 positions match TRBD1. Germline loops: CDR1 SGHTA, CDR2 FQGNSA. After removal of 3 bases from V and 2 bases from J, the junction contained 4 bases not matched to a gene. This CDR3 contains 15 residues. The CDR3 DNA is TGTGCCAGCAGCTTGGGACAGGGGCTAACCTACGAGCAGTACTTC. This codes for CASSLGQGLTYEQYF.

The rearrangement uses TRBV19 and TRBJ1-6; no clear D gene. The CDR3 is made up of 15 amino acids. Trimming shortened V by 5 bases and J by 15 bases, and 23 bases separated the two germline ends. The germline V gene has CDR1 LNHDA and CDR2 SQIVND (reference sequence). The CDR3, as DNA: TGTGCCAGTAGTCCAGATCACGTGGGAGGTGCTAACCTCCACTTT. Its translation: CASSPDHVGGANLHF.

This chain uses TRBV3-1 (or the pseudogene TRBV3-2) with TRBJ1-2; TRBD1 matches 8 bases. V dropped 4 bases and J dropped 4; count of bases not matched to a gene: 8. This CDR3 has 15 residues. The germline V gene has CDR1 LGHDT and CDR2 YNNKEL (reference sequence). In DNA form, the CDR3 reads TGTGCCAGCAGCCTTCAAGGACAGGGAGGCTATGGCTACACCTTC. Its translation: CASSLQGQGGYGYTF.

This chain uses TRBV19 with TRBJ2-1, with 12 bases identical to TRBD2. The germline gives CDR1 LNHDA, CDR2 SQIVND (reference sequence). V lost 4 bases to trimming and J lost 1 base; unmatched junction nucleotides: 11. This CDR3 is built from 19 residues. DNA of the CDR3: TGTGCCAGTAGTAGAAGACTAGCGGGGGCCATATCATCCTACAATGAGCAGTTCTTC. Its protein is CASSRRLAGAISSYNEQFF. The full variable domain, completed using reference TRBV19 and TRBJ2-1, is DGGITQSPKYLFRKEGQNVTLSCEQNLNHDAMYWYRQDPGQGLRLIYYSQIVNDFQKGDIAEGYSVSREKKESFPLTVTSAQKNPTAFYLCASSRRLAGAISSYNEQFFGPGTRLTVL.

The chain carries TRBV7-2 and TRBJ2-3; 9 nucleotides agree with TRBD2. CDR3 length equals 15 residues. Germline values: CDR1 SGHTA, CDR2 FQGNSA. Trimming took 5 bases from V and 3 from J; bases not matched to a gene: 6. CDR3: CASSPRAGGTDTQYF. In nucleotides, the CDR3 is TGTGCCAGCAGCCCCCGAGCGGGGGGAACAGATACGCAGTATTTT.

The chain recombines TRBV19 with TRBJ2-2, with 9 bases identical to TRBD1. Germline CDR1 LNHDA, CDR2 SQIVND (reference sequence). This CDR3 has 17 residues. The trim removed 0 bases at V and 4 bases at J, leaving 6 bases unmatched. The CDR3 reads CASSIDLGQGGTGELFF. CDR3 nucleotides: TGTGCCAGTAGTATAGATCTGGGACAGGGAGGCACCGGGGAGCTGTTTTTT. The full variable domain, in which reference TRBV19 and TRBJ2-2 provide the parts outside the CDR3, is DGGITQSPKYLFRKEGQNVTLSCEQNLNHDAMYWYRQDPGQGLRLIYYSQIVNDFQKGDIAEGYSVSREKKESFPLTVTSAQKNPTAFYLCASSIDLGQGGTGELFFGEGSRLTVL.

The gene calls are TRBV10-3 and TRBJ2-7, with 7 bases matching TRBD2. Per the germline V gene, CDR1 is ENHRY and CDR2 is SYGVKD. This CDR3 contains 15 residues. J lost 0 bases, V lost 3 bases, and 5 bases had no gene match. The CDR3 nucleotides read TGTGCCATCAGTGAAGCCAGCGGGGTCTCCTACGAGCAGTACTTC. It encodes CAISEASGVSYEQYF.

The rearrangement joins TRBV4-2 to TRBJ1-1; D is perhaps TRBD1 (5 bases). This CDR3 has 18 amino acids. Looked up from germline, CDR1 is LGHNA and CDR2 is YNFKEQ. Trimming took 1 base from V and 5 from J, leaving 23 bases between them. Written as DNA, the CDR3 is TGTGCCAGCAGCCAAGTACCCAAACCCGCGACAGCCTCTACTGAAGCTTTCTTT. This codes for CASSQVPKPATASTEAFF.

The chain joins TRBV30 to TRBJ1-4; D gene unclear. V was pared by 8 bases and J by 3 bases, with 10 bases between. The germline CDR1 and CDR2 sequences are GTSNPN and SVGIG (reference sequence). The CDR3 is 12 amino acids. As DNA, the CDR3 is TGTGCCCTAGAAATCTCTAATGAAAAACTGTTTTTT. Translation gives CALEISNEKLFF.

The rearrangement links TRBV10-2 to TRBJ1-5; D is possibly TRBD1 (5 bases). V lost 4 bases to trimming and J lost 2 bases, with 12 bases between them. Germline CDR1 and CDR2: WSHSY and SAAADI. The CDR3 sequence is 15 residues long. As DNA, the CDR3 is TGCGCCAGCAGTGTGGGGGGACGAGGCAATCAGCCCCAGCATTTT. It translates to CASSVGGRGNQPQHF.

CDR3: CAIRQGGGTEAFF. CDR3 coding DNA: TGTGCCATCAGGCAGGGGGGCGGCACTGAAGCTTTCTTT. The rearrangement joins TRBV10-3 to TRBJ1-1, with 7 bases aligning to TRBD1. J gave up 4 bases and V 6 bases, and 5 bases lay outside the gene matches. The CDR3 has 13 residues. The germline V gene has CDR1 ENHRY and CDR2 SYGVKD.

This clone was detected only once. CDR3 region: CASSLGLVAGGYTGELFF. In nucleotides, the CDR3 is TGTGCCAGCAGCTTAGGTTTGGTAGCGGGGGGATACACCGGGGAGCTGTTTTTT. V is TRBV7-8 and J is TRBJ2-2; 10 bases are a match to TRBD2. The CDR3 has 18 residues. V shed 1 base, J shed 3 bases, and the junction held 8 bases outside the gene matches. Germline CDR1 and CDR2: SGHVS and FQNEAQ.